This T cell receptor (beta chain) comes out of a study of blood T cell repertoires in COVID-19. Overall study: The United States, Italy and Spain were the sources of the acute and convalescent COVID-19 samples. Sources were T cells, B-cell-depleted T cells, or PBMCs; the material itself was cDNA or gDNA.

CDR3 length: 14 residues. The V end was cut by 8 bases, the J end by 1 base, with 14 bases between. CDR1 SEHNR and CDR2 FQNEAQ come from the germline V gene (reference sequence). Only in-frame clones appear in the TCRdb table, and some are missing; sequencing was by immunoSEQ multiplex PCR. This sample has about 67,000 clones, with approximately 79% found just once. Sequences were obtained from peripheral blood. This chain joins TRBV7-9 and TRBJ1-1; D is possibly TRBD1 (6 bases). The clonotype was recovered from a woman in her fifties or sixties with acute or convalescent COVID-19. The CDR3 loop is CASFQGRGNTEAFF. DNA of the CDR3: TGTGCCAGCTTCCAGGGCAGGGGGAACACTGAAGCTTTCTTT. Drawing the rest from reference TRBV7-9 and TRBJ1-1, the complete variable domain is DTGVSQNPRHKITKRGQNVTFRCDPISEHNRLYWYRQTLGQGPEFLTYFQNEAQLEKSRLLSDRFSAERPKGSFSTLEIQRTEQGDSAMYLCASFQGRGNTEAFFGQGTRLTVV.